This T cell receptor beta chain was sequenced for a study of T-cell memory formation after mild COVID-19. Findings of the study overall: Clones contracting across day 15 to 85 had a balanced CD4/CD8 profile; later expanding clones leaned CD4+.

Each CDR3 protein is one row after TCRdb ran MiXCR on the 5' RACE reads. Seen here are about 290,000 distinct CDR3 sequences, 15% observed once, and the top ten hold roughly 20%. This clonotype was detected many times. The antigen is undetermined. CDR3 length equals 17 residues. CDR1 SGHRS and CDR2 YFSETQ come from the germline V gene. Unmatched junction bases numbered 2, after V lost 0 bases and J lost 1 base. Input material: PBMCs or a T cell subset sorted from them (not recorded which). This clonotype was obtained from a young man who had mild COVID-19 (a few samples of this study predate the infection). Cell type and time point are not known. The chain couples TRBV5-1 to TRBJ2-3; TRBD2 agrees at 13 bases. Written as DNA, the CDR3 is TGCGCCAGCAGCTTGGATGGGACTAGCGGGGGCACAGATACGCAGTATTTT. Its translation is CASSLDGTSGGTDTQYF.